The source of this T cell receptor (beta chain) is a study of blood T cell repertoires in COVID-19. Across the study: COVID-19 samples collected from the United States, Italy and Spain covered acute and convalescent phases.

Sequenced by immunoSEQ multiplex PCR; TCRdb stores in-frame clones only, minus some. The table has some 400,000 clones, roughly 86% seen once; the top ten hold 1.3%. Two negative PCRs, clearance, or symptom resolution were required of recovered Cohort 3 donors. The ends lost 4 bases at V and 0 bases at J; junction bases unmatched: 0. There are 14 residues in the CDR3. The germline CDR1 and CDR2 sequences are GTSNPN and SVGIG (reference sequence). The source material was PBMCs or T cells enriched from blood (not recorded which). V usage is TRBV30 and J usage is TRBJ1-6, with TRBD1 matching 7 bases. The sequence came from a man aged 25-45 years who had recovered from COVID-19. CDR3 in DNA: TGTGCCTGGACAGGGGGCTCCTATAATTCACCCCTCCACTTT. Protein sequence: CAWTGGSYNSPLHF.